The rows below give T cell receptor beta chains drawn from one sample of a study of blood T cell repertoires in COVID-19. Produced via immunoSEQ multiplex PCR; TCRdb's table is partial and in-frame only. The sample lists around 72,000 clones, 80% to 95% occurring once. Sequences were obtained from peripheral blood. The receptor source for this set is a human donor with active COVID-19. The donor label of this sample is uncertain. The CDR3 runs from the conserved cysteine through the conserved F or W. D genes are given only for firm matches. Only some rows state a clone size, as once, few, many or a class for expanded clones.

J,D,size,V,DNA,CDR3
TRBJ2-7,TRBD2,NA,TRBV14,TGTGCCAGCAGCCAAGGGCTAGCGGGGGGATACGAGCAGTACTTC,CASSQGLAGGYEQYF
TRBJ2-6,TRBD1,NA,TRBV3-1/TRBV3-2,TGTGCCAGCAGCCCGCGACAGGGATACTCTGGGGCCAACGTCCTGACTTTC,CASSPRQGYSGANVLTF
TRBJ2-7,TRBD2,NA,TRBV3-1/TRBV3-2,TGTGCCAGCAGCAAAGGACTAGCGGGATCCCATTACGAGCAGTACTTC,CASSKGLAGSHYEQYF
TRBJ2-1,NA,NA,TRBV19,TGTGCCAGTAGCCCAGGGGATTCGGATGAGCAGTTCTTC,CASSPGDSDEQFF
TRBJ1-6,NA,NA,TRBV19,TGTGCCAGTCAGGGGTGGGAGAATTCACCCCTCCACTTT,CASQGWENSPLHF
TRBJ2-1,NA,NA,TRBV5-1,TGCGCCAGCAGCTTGATCCCTAGCGCCTACAATGAGCAGTTCTTC,CASSLIPSAYNEQFF
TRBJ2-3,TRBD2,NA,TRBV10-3,TGTGCCATCAGTCGGGGCGGGAGGCTCCCAGATACGCAGTATTTT,CAISRGGRLPDTQYF
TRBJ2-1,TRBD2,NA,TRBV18,TGTGCCAGTAGCGGGAGCGAATACAATGAGCAGTTCTTC,CASSGSEYNEQFF
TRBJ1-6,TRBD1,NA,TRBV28,TGTGCCAGCAGTTTGGGACAGCTAAATTCACCCCTCCACTTT,CASSLGQLNSPLHF
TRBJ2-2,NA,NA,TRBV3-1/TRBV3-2,TGTGCCAGCAGCCTCAGGGAAGGTGGGGAGCTGTTTTTT,CASSLREGGELFF
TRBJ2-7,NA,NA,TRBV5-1,TGCGCCAGCAGCTCCTCGGACAGTCCGGACGAGCAGTACTTC,CASSSSDSPDEQYF
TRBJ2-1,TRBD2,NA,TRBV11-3,TGTGCCAGCAGCTTTAGCGGGAGCAATGAGCAGTTCTTC,CASSFSGSNEQFF
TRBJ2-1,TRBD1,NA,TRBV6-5,TGTGCCAGCAGACCCTGGACAGGGGAGAATGAGCAGTTCTTC,CASRPWTGENEQFF
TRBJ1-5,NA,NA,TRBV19,TGTGCCAGTAGTATCCGCCCGACTGGAAGCAATCAGCCCCAGCATTTT,CASSIRPTGSNQPQHF
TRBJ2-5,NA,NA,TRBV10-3,TGTGCCATCAGTGACCCGACTAGTTCTGGGGAGACCCAGTACTTC,CAISDPTSSGETQYF
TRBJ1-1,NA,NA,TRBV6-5,TGTGCCAGCAGTTACTCCCGGGGAGAGTTTGAAGCTTTCTTT,CASSYSRGEFEAFF
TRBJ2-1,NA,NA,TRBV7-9,TGTGCCAGCAGCCCCCAGGCATTCAATGAGCAGTTCTTC,CASSPQAFNEQFF
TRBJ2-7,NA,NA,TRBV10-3,TGTGCCATCAGTTTGACATCCTACGAGCAGTACTTC,CAISLTSYEQYF
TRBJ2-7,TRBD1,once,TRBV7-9,TGTGCCAGCAGCTCACCGGGACAGGGGGCTTGGGAGCAGTACTTC,CASSSPGQGAWEQYF
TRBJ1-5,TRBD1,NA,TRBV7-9,TGTGCCAGCAGCTCTGGACAGGGCGGGTCGGGCAATCAGCCCCAGCATTTT,CASSSGQGGSGNQPQHF
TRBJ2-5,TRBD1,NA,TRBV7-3,TGTGCCAGCAGCCGGGACAGGGGAAACCAAGAGACCCAGTACTTC,CASSRDRGNQETQYF
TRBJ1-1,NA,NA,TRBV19,TGTGCCAGTAGTATCCGCAGAACCTCGACTGAAGCTTTCTTT,CASSIRRTSTEAFF
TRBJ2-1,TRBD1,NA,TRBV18,TGTGCCAGCTCACCGGGACAGGGGAGTACTGAGCAGTTCTTC,CASSPGQGSTEQFF
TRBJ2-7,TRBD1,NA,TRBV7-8,TGTGCCAGCAGCCGGGACAGGGGCGACACCTACGAGCAGTACTTC,CASSRDRGDTYEQYF
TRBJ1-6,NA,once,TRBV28,TGTGCCAGCAGTCCCCCCTCACAGGGTACCTATTCACCCCTCCACTTT,CASSPPSQGTYSPLHF
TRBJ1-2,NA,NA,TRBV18,TGTGCCAGCTCACCACTAGGGGGTCCCTATGGCTACACCTTC,CASSPLGGPYGYTF
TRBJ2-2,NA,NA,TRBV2,TGTGCCAGTAATACAGGGCTCACCGGGGAGCTGTTTTTT,CASNTGLTGELFF
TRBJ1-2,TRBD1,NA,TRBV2,TGTGCCAGCAGTGGGGACAGTCCCAACTATGGCTACACCTTC,CASSGDSPNYGYTF
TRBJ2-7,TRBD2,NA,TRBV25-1,TGTGCCAGCAGTGCCCCTCGGGGGGTCCGCGAGCAGTACTTC,CASSAPRGVREQYF
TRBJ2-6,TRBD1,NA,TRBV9,TGTGCCAGCAGCGAAAGACAGGGGACCCCAACTGGGGCCAACGTCCTGACTTTC,CASSERQGTPTGANVLTF
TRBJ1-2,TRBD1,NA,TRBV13,TGTGCCAGCAGCTCCGGGACAGGGGATCTCTTTGGCTACACCTTC,CASSSGTGDLFGYTF
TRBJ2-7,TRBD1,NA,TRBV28,TGTGCCAGCAGTACCCTGGGACAGGGCTACGAGCAGTACTTC,CASSTLGQGYEQYF
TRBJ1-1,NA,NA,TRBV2,TGTGCCAGCAGTGAAGCGCGGAGGGCGGGTGAAGCTTTCTTT,CASSEARRAGEAFF
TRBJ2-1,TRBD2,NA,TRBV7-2,TGTGCCAGCAGCTACATAGCGGGAAACTCCTACAATGAGCAGTTCTTC,CASSYIAGNSYNEQFF
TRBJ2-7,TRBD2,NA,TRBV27,TGTGCCAGCAGTCCCCCGCTAGGGACTAGTATTACCTACGAGCAGTACTTC,CASSPPLGTSITYEQYF
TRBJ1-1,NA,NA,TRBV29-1,TGCAGCGTGGGGCAGGGCCCGAACACTGAAGCTTTCTTT,CSVGQGPNTEAFF
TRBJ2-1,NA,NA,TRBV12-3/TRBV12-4,TGTGCCAGCAGTCCCCGACAGGTTGATGAGCAGTTCTTC,CASSPRQVDEQFF
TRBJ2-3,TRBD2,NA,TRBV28,TGTGCCAGCAGCTCTGCCGGGACTAGCGGGAGAGATACGCAGTATTTT,CASSSAGTSGRDTQYF
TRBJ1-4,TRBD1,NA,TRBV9,TGTGCCAGCAGCCCACAAACCGGGACAGGGGGCCTAAGTGAAAAACTGTTTTTT,CASSPQTGTGGLSEKLFF
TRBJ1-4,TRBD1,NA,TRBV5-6,TGTGCCAGCAGCATTAAGTCAGGGGGGCGAGAAAAACTGTTTTTT,CASSIKSGGREKLFF
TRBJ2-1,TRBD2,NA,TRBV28,TGTGCCAGCAGTAATAGCGGGAGTAGCCGGAATGAGCAGTTCTTC,CASSNSGSSRNEQFF
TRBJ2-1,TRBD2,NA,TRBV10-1,TGCGCCAGCAGTGAAGTTAGCGGGAGCGGGTACAATGAGCAGTTCTTC,CASSEVSGSGYNEQFF
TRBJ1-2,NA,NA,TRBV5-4,TGTGCCAGCAGCTCACCGACAGGAAACTATGGCTACACCTTC,CASSSPTGNYGYTF
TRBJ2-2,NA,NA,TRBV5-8,TGTGCCAGCAGACGCAATCATAGAATCACCGGGGAGCTGTTTTTT,CASRRNHRITGELFF
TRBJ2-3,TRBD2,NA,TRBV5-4,TGTGCCAGCAGCCCCGGACTAGCGGGAGGCACAGATACGCAGTATTTT,CASSPGLAGGTDTQYF
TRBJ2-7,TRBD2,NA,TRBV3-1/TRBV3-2,TGTGCCAGCGGTCGACTAGCGGGAGAAGAGCAGTACTTC,CASGRLAGEEQYF
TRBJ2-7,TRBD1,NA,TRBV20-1,TGCAGTGCTCGGACAGGGTACGAGCAGTACTTC,CSARTGYEQYF
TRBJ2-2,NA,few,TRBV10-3,TGTGCCATCAGTGAAACTACCGGGGAGCTGTTTTTT,CAISETTGELFF
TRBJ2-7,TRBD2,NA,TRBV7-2,TGTGCCAGCAGGTCGGGGGGGCACGAGCAGTACTTC,CASRSGGHEQYF
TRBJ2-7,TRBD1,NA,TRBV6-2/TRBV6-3,TGTGCCAGCAGTTACCACGGGACAGGGAGCCACGAGCAGTACTTC,CASSYHGTGSHEQYF
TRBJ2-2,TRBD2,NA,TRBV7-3,TGTGCCAGCAGCGCGGGACTAGCGGGAGACGGGGAGCTGTTTTTT,CASSAGLAGDGELFF
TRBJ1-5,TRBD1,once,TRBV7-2,TGTGCCAGCAGCGCAAACAGGGGAGATCAGCCCCAGCATTTT,CASSANRGDQPQHF
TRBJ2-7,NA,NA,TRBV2,TGTGCCAGCACGTCGGGCAGGGTCGATACCTACGAGCAGTACTTC,CASTSGRVDTYEQYF
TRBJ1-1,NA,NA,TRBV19,TGTGCCAGTAGTATAGATGGGGCCTCCATGAACACTGAAGCTTTCTTT,CASSIDGASMNTEAFF
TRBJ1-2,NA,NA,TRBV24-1,TGTGCCACCAGTGAATATGGGGCTGGCTACACCTTC,CATSEYGAGYTF
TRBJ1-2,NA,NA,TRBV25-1,TGTGCCAGCAGTGAAAATAGACAGCTTAACTATGGCTACACCTTC,CASSENRQLNYGYTF
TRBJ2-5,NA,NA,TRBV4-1,TGCGCCAGCAGCAAACAGGGTAAAAACCAAGAGACCCAGTACTTC,CASSKQGKNQETQYF
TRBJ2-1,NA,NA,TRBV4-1,TGCGCCAGCAGCCAAGGCCCTAGCCAGAATGAGCAGTTCTTC,CASSQGPSQNEQFF